Listed below are T cell receptor beta chains from one sample, sequenced in a study of cytomegalovirus exposure and HLA in healthy donors. Method: immunoSEQ multiplex PCR; TCRdb's copy keeps in-frame clones and lacks some. The sample holds 95,000 to 100,000 clones, roughly 80% seen once. Sequenced sample: PBMCs. These receptors originate from a man aged 55 to 69 in good health and CMV-seropositive. CDR3s include the opening cysteine and the closing phenylalanine or tryptophan. A D gene is named only where the DNA matches it firmly. Some rows mark clone size as missing; the rest say once, few, many or name a class of expanded clone.

TRBD1,NA,TRBV28,TRBJ1-2,TGTGCCAGCAGTCTATCCCAGGACAGGGTTAATGGCTACACCTTC,CASSLSQDRVNGYTF
NA,NA,TRBV19,TRBJ1-1,TGTGCCAGTTGGCCGGGGGGGACACTGAACACTGAAGCTTTCTTT,CASWPGGTLNTEAFF
TRBD2,NA,TRBV6-5,TRBJ2-3,TGTGCCAGCAGTTACGCTAGCGGGAGCACAGATACGCAGTATTTT,CASSYASGSTDTQYF
NA,NA,TRBV9,TRBJ1-3,TGTGCCAGCAGCTACTCTACTGGAAACACCATATATTTT,CASSYSTGNTIYF
NA,few,TRBV5-4,TRBJ1-3,TGTGCCAGCAGCTTGTTGGCAGAACCAAACACCATATATTTT,CASSLLAEPNTIYF
TRBD1,once,TRBV18,TRBJ1-4,TGTGCCAGCTCGACAGGGGGGATAACTAATGAAAAACTGTTTTTT,CASSTGGITNEKLFF
TRBD2,NA,TRBV4-2,TRBJ2-2,TGTGCCAGCAGCCAAGAGGTCCCGTCGGGGGGGACCAACACCGGGGAGCTGTTTTTT,CASSQEVPSGGTNTGELFF
NA,NA,TRBV6-1,TRBJ2-6,TGTGTCAGCAGTGAATTTCGGTTCTCTGGGGCCAACGTCCTGACTTTC,CVSSEFRFSGANVLTF
TRBD2,once,TRBV9,TRBJ2-1,TGTGCCAGCAGCCCTTTGGGCGGGGGAGGCAATGAGCAGTTCTTC,CASSPLGGGGNEQFF
TRBD2,NA,TRBV7-3,TRBJ2-2,TGTGCCAGCAGCTTACAGGCGGGGGGAACCGGGGAGCTGTTTTTT,CASSLQAGGTGELFF
NA,NA,TRBV6-5,TRBJ1-2,TGTGCCAGCAGTTATAGCTATGGCTACACCTTC,CASSYSYGYTF
NA,NA,TRBV4-3,TRBJ1-3,TGCGCCAGCAGCCTCCACCGTGACAGATACTCTGGAAACACCATATATTTT,CASSLHRDRYSGNTIYF
NA,NA,TRBV15,TRBJ1-2,TGTGCCACCAGCAGAGACCTAGTAGGCAACTATGGCTACACCTTC,CATSRDLVGNYGYTF
TRBD2,NA,TRBV9,TRBJ2-7,TGTGCCAGCAGCGCCGGACTAGCTAGCTCCTACGAGCAGTACTTC,CASSAGLASSYEQYF
TRBD1,NA,TRBV5-4,TRBJ1-2,TGTGCCAGCAGCTTATTGACAGGGGGCGACTATGGCTACACCTTC,CASSLLTGGDYGYTF
TRBD1,NA,TRBV19,TRBJ2-3,TGTGCCAGTAGCCACAGAGGGACAGGACCAGTCTATACGCAGTATTTT,CASSHRGTGPVYTQYF
TRBD1,NA,TRBV7-9,TRBJ1-6,TGTGCCAGCAGCCCTGGACAGGGGGCTTTGTCACCCCTCCACTTT,CASSPGQGALSPLHF
NA,NA,TRBV12-5,TRBJ1-2,TGTGCTAGTGCCGGGTGGGGGGACTATGGCTACACCTTC,CASAGWGDYGYTF
NA,NA,TRBV21-1,TRBJ1-1,TGTGCCAGCAGCAAAGTTTGGGACAGGGTCTGCGACACTGAAGCTTTCTTT,CASSKVWDRVCDTEAFF
NA,NA,TRBV7-2,TRBJ1-5,TGTGCCAGCAGCAGGGACCGGGCCGGGGGACAGCCCCAGCATTTT,CASSRDRAGGQPQHF
TRBD2,NA,TRBV4-1,TRBJ2-7,TGCGCCAGCAGCCTTAGCGGGGGGCGATACGAGCAGTACTTC,CASSLSGGRYEQYF
NA,NA,TRBV4-1,TRBJ2-7,TGCGCCAGCAGCCAAGATCCCCAGGGGAGCTACGAGCAGTACTTC,CASSQDPQGSYEQYF
NA,NA,TRBV21-1,TRBJ2-6,TGTGCCAGCAGCAAAGTGGGACAGGGGCGCCCAACTGGGGCCAACGTCCTGACTTTC,CASSKVGQGRPTGANVLTF
NA,NA,TRBV9,TRBJ2-7,TGTGCCAGCGGCGTAGACCCTTCCCGGGGGGCTGGTGAGCAGTACTTC,CASGVDPSRGAGEQYF
NA,NA,TRBV6-1,TRBJ1-2,TGTGCCAGCAGTGAGCAACCGAAGCCTTACTATGGCTACACCTTC,CASSEQPKPYYGYTF
TRBD2,NA,TRBV10-3,TRBJ2-5,TGTGCCATCAGTGAGCGGGGGGGCCCAGGAGAGACCCAGTACTTC,CAISERGGPGETQYF
NA,NA,TRBV9,TRBJ1-1,TGTGCCAGCAGCGTGGGCAATTTGAACACTGAAGCTTTCTTT,CASSVGNLNTEAFF
TRBD1,few,TRBV5-5,TRBJ2-7,TGTGCCAGCAGCCCGGGACAGCTATGGGCCTACGAGCAGTACTTC,CASSPGQLWAYEQYF
TRBD1,NA,TRBV5-4,TRBJ1-1,TGTGCCAGCAGCTTGGGAGGGACAGGGGAGACCACTGAAGCTTTCTTT,CASSLGGTGETTEAFF